The rows below give T cell receptor beta chains drawn from one sample of a study of OX40 agonist ivuxolimab in advanced cancers. The assay was immunoSEQ multiplex PCR, and TCRdb's table has in-frame clones only and misses some. Counted here are over 80,000 clones, 80% to 90% occurring once; the ten biggest clones make up approximately 5.7%. The material sequenced was CD4+ or CD8+ T cells sorted from blood, taken in a trial of the OX40 agonist ivuxolimab. The receptors come from an adult with an advanced solid tumor such as melanoma, head and neck, liver or kidney cancer. Both conserved end residues are part of each CDR3. The D gene is left open where the match is weak. Size is stated for part of the rows, as once, few or many counts, or as a class when the clone is expanded.

j_call clone_size v_call d_call cdr3_nt cdr3_aa
TRBJ2-5 - TRBV11-3 - TGTGCCAGCAGCTCCTCAGGGGTTCCGGGGGAGACCCAGTACTTC CASSSSGVPGETQYF
TRBJ2-1 once TRBV7-3 - TGTGCCAGCAGCTTGTTAGCGGCCCCCTACAATGAGCAGTTCTTC CASSLLAAPYNEQFF
TRBJ1-5 - TRBV6-5 TRBD1 TGTGCCAGCAGTAGGGACAGGGGAAATCAGCCCCAGCATTTT CASSRDRGNQPQHF
TRBJ2-7 - TRBV5-6 - TGTGCCAGCAGCTTGGACCAGCACTACGAGCAGTACTTC CASSLDQHYEQYF
TRBJ2-1 - TRBV10-2 - TGCGCCAGCAGTGAGTCATGGGCAGAGCAGTTCTTC CASSESWAEQFF
TRBJ2-7 medium-sized TRBV4-2 TRBD2 TGTGCCAGCAGCCCTCTAGCGGGAAGGGACGAGCAGTACTTC CASSPLAGRDEQYF
TRBJ2-1 - TRBV5-1 - TGCGCCAGCAGCTTGGAGTACAGGTACAATGAGCAGTTCTTC CASSLEYRYNEQFF
TRBJ2-1 - TRBV4-3 - TGCGCCAGCAGCCAAGTTTGGGGCAGTCCCAATGAGCAGTTCTTC CASSQVWGSPNEQFF
TRBJ2-5 once TRBV19 - TGTGCCAGTAGAAGTAGTGGGGGAGAGACCCAGTACTTC CASRSSGGETQYF
TRBJ1-2 few TRBV2 - TGTGCCAGCAGATCCGCTAACTATGGCTACACCTTC CASRSANYGYTF